The 16 T cell receptor beta chains in this list originate from one sample, sequenced in a study of control samples from healthy donors and cancer patients. Repertoires were generated with immunoSEQ multiplex PCR, while TCRdb's copy carries only in-frame clones and drops some. This table has about 190,000 clones, about 89% appearing once. The specimen sequenced was blood. These receptors all stem from a man younger than 45 in good health.

The V call is TRBV19, the J call TRBJ2-1, with unresolved D. CDR1 is LNHDA, CDR2 SQIVND, per germline (reference sequence). V was pared by 7 bases and J by 6 bases, with 13 bases between. The CDR3 consists of 13 residues. Here the CDR3 reads CASIGPYLNEQFF. DNA of the CDR3: TGTGCCAGTATAGGCCCCTATCTCAATGAGCAGTTCTTC.

This chain connects TRBV5-1 to TRBJ2-1; TRBD2 aligns across 7 bases. The CDR3 is made up of 15 amino acids. Per germline, CDR1 SGHRS and CDR2 YFSETQ. J was trimmed by 0 bases and V by 2 bases; bases with no gene match: 2. CDR3 sequence (DNA): TGCGCCAGCAGCTTTGGCGGGGGCTCCTACAATGAGCAGTTCTTC. This codes for CASSFGGGSYNEQFF.

This clone was recorded once. The chain is built from TRBV3-1 (or the pseudogene TRBV3-2) and TRBJ2-3, with D hard to call. V was cut by 1 base and J by 9 bases, with 20 bases left in between. Germline V gene data show CDR1 as LGHDT and CDR2 as YNNKEL (reference sequence). The CDR3 is 16 amino acids. CDR3 residues: CASSQGGRGAQGTQYF. CDR3 DNA sequence: TGTGCCAGCAGCCAAGGTGGAAGAGGAGCACAAGGAACGCAGTATTTT.

V and J are TRBV19 and TRBJ2-5; TRBD1 matches 8 bases. The CDR3 has 18 amino acids. Germline-derived CDR1 and CDR2 are LNHDA and SQIVND (reference sequence). After removal of 5 bases from V and 2 bases from J, the junction contained 16 bases not matched to a gene. The CDR3 DNA sequence: TGTGCCAGTAGTCGTAGACCCAGGGGGCTAGGCGGTCAAGAGACCCAGTACTTC. Its translation is CASSRRPRGLGGQETQYF.

The chain employs TRBV7-8 and TRBJ1-3; possibly TRBD1 for D (6 bases). CDR3 length: 16 amino acids. The V gene's germline CDR1 is SGHVS and CDR2 FQNEAQ. The germline V and J ends were trimmed by 7 bases and 0 bases, with 16 bases remaining between them. The CDR3, as DNA: TGTGCCAGCATCCCGGACAGCAGAACCTCTGGAAACACCATATATTTT. Its translation is CASIPDSRTSGNTIYF.

For this clone: Germline is not matched at one junction end, which may reflect a read error. The gene calls are TRBV11-2 and TRBJ2-7; 8 nucleotides line up with TRBD1. CDR1 and CDR2 (germline): SGHAT, FQNNGV. CDR3 size: 15 residues. The CDR3 sequence: CASSLDRGRGYEQYF. As DNA, the CDR3 is TGTGCCAGCAGCCTAGACAGGGGTAGGGGCTACGAGCAGTACTTC.

V usage is TRBV5-1 and J usage is TRBJ1-1, with TRBD1 matching 9 bases. Looked up from germline, CDR1 is SGHRS and CDR2 is YFSETQ. This CDR3 spans 15 amino acids. V lost 1 base and J lost 1; bases outside the gene matches: 2. The CDR3 sequence is CASSLTGGRNTEAFF. The CDR3 nucleotides are TGCGCCAGCAGCTTGACAGGGGGCAGGAACACTGAAGCTTTCTTT.

The chain employs TRBV30 and TRBJ1-1; no firm D call. The V gene lost 3 bases and the J gene lost 2 bases, with 4 bases spanning the gap. Germline V gene sequence: CDR1 GTSNPN, CDR2 SVGIG (reference sequence). CDR3 length: 11 residues. The CDR3 spells CAWRDNTEAFF. The CDR3 DNA reads as TGTGCCTGGAGAGACAACACTGAAGCTTTCTTT.

The V call is TRBV30, the J call TRBJ2-3; D is possibly TRBD1 (7 bases). Germline CDR1 is GTSNPN and CDR2 is SVGIG (reference sequence). V shed 1 base and J shed 0 bases, with 11 bases lying between them. The CDR3 has 15 amino acids. Here the CDR3 DNA reads TGTGCCTGGAGTGGGGGGGACAGTAGCACAGATACGCAGTATTTT. The encoded protein is CAWSGGDSSTDTQYF. The complete variable domain, with remaining parts taken from reference TRBV30 and TRBJ2-3, reads SQTIHQWPATLVQPVGSPLSLECTVEGTSNPNLYWYRQAAGRGLQLLFYSVGIGQISSEVPQNLSASRPQDRQFILSSKKLLLSDSGFYLCAWSGGDSSTDTQYFGPGTRLTVL.

The chain is built from TRBV6-5 and TRBJ1-3; maybe TRBD1 (6 bases). The germline CDR1 and CDR2 sequences are MNHEY and SVGAGI. V lost 6 bases, J lost 5 bases, and 11 bases lay in between. The CDR3 is 13 residues long. The CDR3 loop reads CASRPGDRNTIYF. The CDR3 DNA sequence: TGTGCCAGCAGGCCAGGGGATAGAAACACCATATATTTT.

The chain combines TRBV12-3 or TRBV12-4 with TRBJ2-3; D is ambiguous. This CDR3 is built from 12 residues. V was shortened by 7 bases and J by 6 bases, with 11 bases between the two germline ends. CDR3 bases: TGTGCCAGCACCTTCAGGTGGGATACGCAGTATTTT. It is translated as CASTFRWDTQYF.

About this clone itself: Other DNA variants within this sample encode the same CDR3. V is TRBV4-2 and J is TRBJ2-4; possibly TRBD2 for D (7 bases). The CDR3 covers 16 residues. V was shortened by 6 bases and J by 8 bases, with 23 bases between the two germline ends. The germline CDR1 and CDR2 sequences are LGHNA and YNFKEQ. This CDR3 reads CASSQLGGGGQDIQYF. The CDR3 DNA is TGTGCCAGCAGTCAATTGGGGGGAGGGGGTCAGGACATTCAGTACTTC.

This chain connects TRBV7-3 to TRBJ2-3; 10 nucleotides agree with TRBD2. CDR3 length equals 16 residues. Germline trimming cut 4 bases from V and 2 bases from J; bases unmatched to any gene: 6. Germline V gene lookup returns CDR1 SGHTA and CDR2 FQGTGA. The CDR3 nucleotides are TGTGCCAGCAGCTACGGACTAGCGGAAGACACAGATACGCAGTATTTT. Its translation is CASSYGLAEDTDTQYF.

This clone was found once. CDR3 sequence (DNA): TGTGCCAGCAGCCGCCCTAGCGGGGGGGACACAGATACGCAGTATTTT. Protein: CASSRPSGGDTDTQYF. The rearrangement links TRBV4-2 to TRBJ2-3; TRBD2 agrees at 12 bases. J lost 2 bases, V lost 4 bases, and 4 bases had no gene match. Germline CDR1 and CDR2: LGHNA and YNFKEQ. The CDR3 consists of 16 residues.

The chain employs TRBV2 and TRBJ1-1; no firm D call. In germline, CDR1 is SNHLY, CDR2 FYNNEI. The V end was cut by 4 bases, the J end by 8 bases, with 8 bases between. The CDR3 totals 11 residues. CDR3 bases: TGTGCCAGCAGTGTATTTCGAGAAGCTTTCTTT. Amino acid sequence: CASSVFREAFF.

This clone was detected only once. The genes are TRBV3-1 (or the pseudogene TRBV3-2) and TRBJ1-1, with TRBD1 as a possible D gene (5 bases). Trimming left V 0 bases short and J 7 bases short, with 12 bases between. The CDR3 has 14 residues. Germline CDR1 is LGHDT and CDR2 is YNNKEL (reference sequence). DNA of the CDR3: TGTGCCAGCAGCCAAGATTTGGGACGAGGTGAAGCTTTCTTT. Translation: CASSQDLGRGEAFF.